This T cell receptor beta chain was captured in a study of read filtering for tumor transcriptome and immune sequencing. Study at large: Patients were approximately 18 male and some 15 female, mean age 65.9 years, range about 47 to 85. TCR-mapped reads were about 4.05 to 10.27 million with IR-seq versus roughly 75 to 1,400 with RNA-seq.

Study conclusions and caveats: Even smaller IR-seq throughput identified most shared clonotypes.

There are many counts of this clonotype. The antigen remains unidentified. Given a much more abundant clone one base away, this may be a read error. The library was built from around 0.4 ug RNA with molecular barcoded adaptors for alpha/delta and beta/gamma chains. TCRdb analysed the reads with MiXCR anew, one entry per CDR3 protein. This table holds tens of thousands of distinct CDR3 sequences, 12% to 15% found once. The receptor's source is a donor aged 40 or older with multiple myeloma. The sequenced sample was a population of CD138-negative cells sorted from bone marrow.

Here the CDR3 DNA reads TGCAGTGCTTCCGGGACTAGCGGGTATTATGGGCAGTTCTTC. It codes for CSASGTSGYYGQFF. This chain uses TRBV20-1 with TRBJ2-1; 12 bases agree with TRBD2. Trimming removed 5 bases from V and 12 bases from J; junction bases left unmatched: 11. The CDR3 spans 14 residues. Per the germline V gene, CDR1 is DFQATT and CDR2 is SNEGSKA (reference sequence).